The 3 T cell receptor beta chains below come from one sample, sequenced in a study of monozygotic twins with inflammatory bowel disease. TCRdb reprocessed the 5' RACE reads and stores each CDR3 protein as one record, lacking DNA. This sample's clone table lists over 200,000 distinct CDR3 sequences. Sequenced sample: blood. All receptors derive from a human donor with ulcerative colitis or Crohn's disease, or a healthy co-twin of an affected twin (not recorded which).

The rearrangement links TRBV5-6 to TRBJ2-5; there is no DNA to check the TCRdb D call of TRBD1. Germline CDR1 SGHDT, CDR2 YYEEEE. The CDR3 consists of 15 residues. The CDR3 sequence is CASSLRLRGRETQYF. Variable domain in full (rest from reference TRBV5-6 and TRBJ2-5): DAGVTQSPTHLIKTRGQQVTLRCSPKSGHDTVSWYQQALGQGPQFIFQYYEEEERQRGNFPDRFSGHQFPNYSSELNVNALLLGDSALYLCASSLRLRGRETQYFGPGTRLLVL.

The chain combines TRBV7-9 with TRBJ2-7; TCRdb names TRBD2, which stays unverified in the absence of DNA. The CDR3 covers 16 residues. Germline V gene sequence: CDR1 SEHNR, CDR2 FQNEAQ (reference sequence). The CDR3 here is CASSLELGGPSYEQYF.

The V call is TRBV21-1, the J call TRBJ1-5. TRBV21-1 is a documented pseudogene. CDR3 length: 12 amino acids. CDR3 region: CASSKNSQPQHF.